This TCR beta chain comes out of a study of T-cell memory formation after mild COVID-19. There are a few counts of this clonotype. One entry per CDR3 protein, called by TCRdb with MiXCR from the 5' RACE reads. Of 250,000 to 400,000 distinct CDR3 sequences listed, over 11% are singletons. Between the trimmed V and J ends, which lost 0 bases and 1 base, there was a span of 16 bases. The CDR3 sequence is 17 residues long. Germline V gene lookup returns CDR1 SGHRS and CDR2 YFSETQ. The J gene is TRBJ2-5, the V gene TRBV5-1, with D perhaps TRBD1 or TRBD2 (5 bases each). The sequencing input was PBMCs or a T cell subset sorted from them (not recorded which). The source of this sequence is a man younger than 30 who had mild COVID-19 (a few samples of this study predate the infection). Cell type and time point are not known. CDR3 bases: TGCGCCAGCAGCTTGGCCCTGGGACGGCCTTCCCAAGAGACCCAGTACTTC. Protein product: CASSLALGRPSQETQYF. The complete variable domain, with remaining parts taken from reference TRBV5-1 and TRBJ2-5, reads KAGVTQTPRYLIKTRGQQVTLSCSPISGHRSVSWYQQTPGQGLQFLFEYFSETQRNKGNFPGRFSGRQFSNSRSEMNVSTLELGDSALYLCASSLALGRPSQETQYFGPGTRLLVL.